A selection of T cell receptor beta chains follows, all from one sample in a study of CD8 T cells in Susac syndrome. TCRdb fed the immunoSEQ multiplex PCR reads into MiXCR, producing one record per CDR3 protein. The table lists 160,000 or so distinct CDR3 sequences, about 94% of them singletons, with 0.2% to 0.25% in the top ten. The source material was CD8+ T cells from PBMCs. The receptor source for this set is a human donor with multiple sclerosis. CDR3s include the opening cysteine and the closing phenylalanine or tryptophan. D genes are given only for firm matches. Part of the rows lack a size; the others show once, few, many or a class for expanded clones.

CASSPRGGRNQETQYF,TGTGCCAGCTCACCACGCGGGGGGAGGAACCAAGAGACCCAGTACTTC,TRBD2,TRBJ2-5,TRBV18,16,once
CASSLAPRGYQETQYF,TGTGCCAGCAGCTTAGCGCCTCGGGGGTACCAAGAGACCCAGTACTTC,-,TRBJ2-5,TRBV7-2,16,-
CASSDFPHLAETFDGYTF,TGTGCCAGCAGTGACTTCCCACACTTAGCTGAGACCTTCGATGGCTACACCTTC,-,TRBJ1-2,TRBV2,18,-
CSVDLGGYEQYF,TGCAGCGTTGATTTGGGTGGTTACGAGCAGTACTTC,-,TRBJ2-7,TRBV29-1,12,few
CASGEGFGNTEAFF,TGTGCCAGCGGTGAAGGGTTTGGCAACACTGAAGCTTTCTTT,-,TRBJ1-1,TRBV6-1,14,-
CASSFSPASQETQYF,TGTGCCAGCAGTTTTTCCCCGGCTAGCCAAGAGACCCAGTACTTC,-,TRBJ2-5,TRBV27,15,-
CASSWADGDYEQYF,TGTGCCAGCAGTTGGGCCGACGGAGACTACGAGCAGTACTTC,-,TRBJ2-7,TRBV6-2/TRBV6-3,14,-
CAWNVDSSYNSPLHF,TGTGCCTGGAATGTTGATAGCTCCTATAATTCACCCCTCCACTTT,-,TRBJ1-6,TRBV30,15,once
CASSRGRGTNEKLFF,TGTGCCAGCAGCCGTGGCCGAGGGACTAATGAAAAACTGTTTTTT,-,TRBJ1-4,TRBV14,15,-
CASSSHRGRESPLHF,TGTGCCAGCAGCTCCCACAGGGGGCGCGAGTCACCCCTCCACTTT,TRBD1,TRBJ1-6,TRBV7-2,15,-
CATSSGVAGQTQYF,TGTGCCACCAGCTCAGGGGTGGCCGGTCAGACCCAGTACTTC,-,TRBJ2-5,TRBV24-1,14,-
CSATRRGEVRFYEQYF,TGCAGTGCAACGAGACGGGGGGAGGTCCGGTTCTACGAGCAGTACTTC,TRBD2,TRBJ2-7,TRBV20-1,16,once
CASSLGRGAKTEAFF,TGTGCCAGCAGTTTGGGCAGGGGGGCGAAAACTGAAGCTTTCTTT,TRBD1,TRBJ1-1,TRBV28,15,-
CATSDRGGETQYF,TGTGCCACCAGTGACAGGGGAGGAGAGACCCAGTACTTC,-,TRBJ2-5,TRBV24-1,13,-
CASSAGDRRNGYTF,TGTGCCAGCAGCGCCGGCGACAGGCGTAATGGCTACACCTTC,-,TRBJ1-2,TRBV9,14,-
CSARVYRTSQPHNEQFF,TGCAGTGCTAGAGTCTATAGGACCTCCCAGCCCCACAATGAGCAGTTCTTC,-,TRBJ2-1,TRBV20-1,17,-
CASSLGSGGTYEQYF,TGTGCCAGCAGCTTAGGGTCCGGCGGAACCTACGAGCAGTACTTC,-,TRBJ2-7,TRBV7-3,15,-
CASSPRSWGNTGELFF,TGTGCCAGCTCACCACGTTCCTGGGGCAACACCGGGGAGCTGTTTTTT,-,TRBJ2-2,TRBV18,16,-
CATATGDGSYEQYF,TGTGCCACCGCGACCGGGGATGGCTCCTACGAGCAGTACTTC,-,TRBJ2-7,TRBV15,14,-
CASSLSATNEKLFF,TGTGCCAGCAGTCTCTCGGCAACTAATGAAAAACTGTTTTTT,-,TRBJ1-4,TRBV7-2,14,-
CAWRHPSGGTDTQYF,TGTGCCTGGAGACACCCTAGCGGGGGGACAGATACGCAGTATTTT,TRBD2,TRBJ2-3,TRBV30,15,once
CASSQDYVGVYNEQFF,TGTGCCAGCAGCCAAGATTATGTAGGGGTCTACAATGAGCAGTTCTTC,-,TRBJ2-1,TRBV3-1,16,-
CASSETSGAVETQYF,TGTGCCAGCAGTGAGACTAGCGGGGCCGTTGAGACCCAGTACTTC,TRBD2,TRBJ2-5,TRBV6-4,15,-
CASRPWTGDVYEQYF,TGTGCCAGCAGACCCTGGACAGGGGATGTATACGAGCAGTACTTC,TRBD1,TRBJ2-7,TRBV7-8,15,-
CASSPAGIHGYTF,TGTGCCAGCAGTCCCGCGGGAATCCATGGCTACACCTTC,-,TRBJ1-2,TRBV27,13,-
CASSVAAGRGETQYF,TGTGCCAGCAGCGTCGCCGCTGGGAGGGGAGAGACCCAGTACTTC,TRBD2,TRBJ2-5,TRBV9,15,-
CASSPGGQWFF,TGTGCCAGCAGCCCCGGGGGGCAGTGGTTCTTC,-,TRBJ2-1,TRBV12-3/TRBV12-4,11,-
CASSPYNTEAFF,TGTGCCAGCAGCCCCTACAACACTGAAGCTTTCTTT,-,TRBJ1-1,TRBV6-6,12,-
CSARPGTSLAKNIQYF,TGCAGTGCTAGACCTGGGACTAGCCTAGCCAAAAACATTCAGTACTTC,TRBD2,TRBJ2-4,TRBV20-1,16,-
CSARDGLTSGAQDTQYF,TGCAGTGCTAGAGATGGACTCACTAGCGGGGCCCAAGATACGCAGTATTTT,TRBD2,TRBJ2-3,TRBV20-1,17,-
CSVGQGDEQYF,TGCAGCGTGGGACAGGGGGACGAGCAGTACTTC,TRBD1,TRBJ2-7,TRBV29-1,11,-
CARTGTENGYTF,TGTGCCAGGACCGGGACAGAGAATGGCTACACCTTC,TRBD1,TRBJ1-2,TRBV2,12,-
CASSLGGGDSPLHF,TGTGCCAGCAGTCTTGGAGGGGGGGATTCACCCCTCCACTTT,-,TRBJ1-6,TRBV6-6,14,-
CSVEDRLTGPALYGYTF,TGCAGCGTTGAAGACAGACTAACAGGTCCCGCGCTTTATGGCTACACCTTC,-,TRBJ1-2,TRBV29-1,17,-
CASSSNRDRYYEQYF,TGTGCCAGTAGTTCTAACCGGGACAGATACTACGAGCAGTACTTC,TRBD1,TRBJ2-7,TRBV19,15,-
CASSYPPGQIEPFF,TGTGCCAGCAGTTACCCACCGGGACAGATAGAACCTTTCTTT,TRBD1,TRBJ1-1,TRBV6-2/TRBV6-3,14,-
CASSPQSPREAQYF,TGTGCCAGCAGTCCTCAGAGCCCCCGTGAGGCCCAGTACTTC,-,TRBJ2-5,TRBV11-2,14,-
CAWNAGLEQYF,TGTGCCTGGAACGCCGGCTTAGAGCAGTACTTC,-,TRBJ2-7,TRBV30,11,-
CAAGRKETQYF,TGTGCTGCGGGTAGGAAGGAGACCCAGTACTTC,-,TRBJ2-5,TRBV27,11,-
CSARDRVYSGANVLTF,TGCAGTGCTAGAGACAGGGTCTACTCTGGGGCCAACGTCCTGACTTTC,-,TRBJ2-6,TRBV20-1,16,-
CASKAGQGLYGYTF,TGTGCCAGCAAGGCAGGGCAGGGACTCTATGGCTACACCTTC,-,TRBJ1-2,TRBV27,14,once
CASSVSGGQETQYF,TGTGCCAGCAGCGTCTCAGGGGGCCAAGAGACCCAGTACTTC,TRBD1,TRBJ2-5,TRBV9,14,-
CATSDSGTGFHNEQFF,TGTGCCACCAGTGATTCCGGGACAGGGTTCCACAATGAGCAGTTCTTC,TRBD1,TRBJ2-1,TRBV24-1,16,-
CASSQNRGEFF,TGTGCCAGCAGCCAGAACAGGGGAGAGTTCTTC,TRBD1,TRBJ2-1,TRBV28,11,-
CAWSVGGTHNEQFF,TGTGCCTGGAGTGTTGGAGGGACCCACAATGAGCAGTTCTTC,-,TRBJ2-1,TRBV30,14,-
CSASWDFSPTDTQYF,TGCAGTGCTAGTTGGGACTTCTCCCCCACAGATACGCAGTATTTT,-,TRBJ2-3,TRBV20-1,15,-
CASSRPGLAVYEQYF,TGTGCCAGCAGTCGCCCGGGACTAGCGGTCTACGAGCAGTACTTC,TRBD2,TRBJ2-7,TRBV2,15,-
CASRLRLAAPSTDTQYF,TGTGCCAGCAGGCTTAGACTAGCGGCACCAAGCACAGATACGCAGTATTTT,TRBD2,TRBJ2-3,TRBV27,17,-
CASGLDWTSGRRNEQFF,TGTGCTAGTGGTTTGGACTGGACTAGCGGGCGGAGGAATGAGCAGTTCTTC,TRBD2,TRBJ2-1,TRBV12-5,17,-
CAWSRGQGASYEQYF,TGTGCCTGGAGCAGGGGACAGGGGGCTTCCTACGAGCAGTACTTC,TRBD1,TRBJ2-7,TRBV30,15,-
CASSPGTGGQFF,TGTGCCAGCAGCCCTGGGACAGGGGGGCAGTTCTTC,TRBD1,TRBJ2-1,TRBV13,12,-
CASSLEGAGVDEQYF,TGCGCCAGCAGCTTGGAGGGAGCGGGTGTAGACGAGCAGTACTTC,-,TRBJ2-7,TRBV5-1,15,-
CASSVTHSQPQHF,TGTGCCAGCAGCGTAACGCATAGTCAGCCCCAGCATTTT,-,TRBJ1-5,TRBV9,13,-
CASSLSRGNFHGYTF,TGTGCCAGCAGCTTATCGAGAGGGAACTTCCATGGCTACACCTTC,-,TRBJ1-2,TRBV13,15,-
CASSLSRNNEQFF,TGTGCCAGCAGTTTGTCGCGGAACAATGAGCAGTTCTTC,-,TRBJ2-1,TRBV27,13,few
CASRSTGDYGYTF,TGTGCCAGCAGATCGACGGGCGACTATGGCTACACCTTC,-,TRBJ1-2,TRBV27,13,-
CASSLAGEIEQYF,TGTGCCAGCAGCTTGGCCGGGGAAATAGAGCAGTACTTC,-,TRBJ2-7,TRBV5-4,13,-
CASSRKDREDNSPLHF,TGTGCCAGCAGTCGGAAGGACAGGGAGGATAATTCACCCCTCCACTTT,TRBD1,TRBJ1-6,TRBV7-9,16,-